This T cell receptor beta chain derives from a study of blood T cell repertoires in COVID-19. Study information: Acute-phase and convalescent COVID-19 samples originated in the United States, Italy and Spain.

Clones were sequenced by immunoSEQ multiplex PCR, and TCRdb holds only the in-frame ones, with some missing. Of 200,000 to 250,000 clones listed, 83% were seen once; the top ten hold around 1.3%. V dropped 3 bases and J dropped 3 bases, with 18 bases sitting between them. The CDR3 contains 15 residues. Per the germline V gene, CDR1 is GTSNPN and CDR2 is SVGIG (reference sequence). The V and J genes are TRBV30 and TRBJ2-7; a weak D match, TRBD2 (5 bases). Source material: peripheral blood. The receptor was isolated from a woman aged 25-40 years with COVID-19, enrolled during active disease. CDR3 DNA sequence: TGTGCCTGGAGAAGTTGGGCGGGCAGGTTCTACGAGCAGTACTTC. This translates into CAWRSWAGRFYEQYF.